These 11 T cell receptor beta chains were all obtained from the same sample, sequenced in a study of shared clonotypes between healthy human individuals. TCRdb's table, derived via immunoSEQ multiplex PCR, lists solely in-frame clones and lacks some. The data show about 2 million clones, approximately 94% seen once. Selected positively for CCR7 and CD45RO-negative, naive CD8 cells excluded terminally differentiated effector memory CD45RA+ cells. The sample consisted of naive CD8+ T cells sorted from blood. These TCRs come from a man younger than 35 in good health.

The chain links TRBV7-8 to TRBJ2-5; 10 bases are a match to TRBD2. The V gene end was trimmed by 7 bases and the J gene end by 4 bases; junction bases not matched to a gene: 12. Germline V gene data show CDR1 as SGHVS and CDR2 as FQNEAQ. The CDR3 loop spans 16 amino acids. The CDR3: CASNPMLAGVGETQYF. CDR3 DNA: TGTGCCAGCAACCCCATGCTAGCGGGAGTCGGAGAGACCCAGTACTTC.

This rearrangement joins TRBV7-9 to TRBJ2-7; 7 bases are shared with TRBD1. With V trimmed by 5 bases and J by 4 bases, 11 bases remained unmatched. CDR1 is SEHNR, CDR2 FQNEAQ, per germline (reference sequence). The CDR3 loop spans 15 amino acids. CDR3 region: CASSPPEGARYEQYF. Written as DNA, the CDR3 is TGTGCCAGCAGCCCCCCAGAGGGGGCGCGTTACGAGCAGTACTTC.

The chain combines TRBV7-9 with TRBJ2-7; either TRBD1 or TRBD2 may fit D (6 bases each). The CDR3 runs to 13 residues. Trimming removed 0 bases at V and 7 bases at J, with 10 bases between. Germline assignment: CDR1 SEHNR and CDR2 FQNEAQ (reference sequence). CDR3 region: CASSLAGGAEQYF. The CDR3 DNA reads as TGTGCCAGCAGCTTAGCGGGGGGCGCTGAGCAGTACTTC.

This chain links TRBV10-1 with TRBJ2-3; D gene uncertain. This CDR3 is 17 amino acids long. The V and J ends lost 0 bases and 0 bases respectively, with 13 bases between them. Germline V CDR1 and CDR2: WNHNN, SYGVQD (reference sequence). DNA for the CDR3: TGCGCCAGCAGTGAGTCCGGGCAGGCCCTCAGCACAGATACGCAGTATTTT. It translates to CASSESGQALSTDTQYF.

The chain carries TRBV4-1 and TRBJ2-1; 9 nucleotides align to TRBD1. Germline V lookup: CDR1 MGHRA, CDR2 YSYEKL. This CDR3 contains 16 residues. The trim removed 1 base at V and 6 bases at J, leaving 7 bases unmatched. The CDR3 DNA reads TGCGCCAGCAGCCAAGTTGGTGGACAGGGGTCCAATGAGCAGTTCTTC. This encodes CASSQVGGQGSNEQFF.

CDR3 sequence reads: CASSDYGTAINYGYTF. CDR3 DNA sequence: TGTGCCAGCAGTGATTACGGGACAGCGATAAACTATGGCTACACCTTC. V gene TRBV6-1 combines with J gene TRBJ1-2; 7 bases are a match to TRBD1. CDR1 and CDR2 from the germline V gene are MNHNS and SASEGT. V dropped 3 bases and J dropped 2; count of bases not matched to a gene: 9. The CDR3 is 16 residues long.

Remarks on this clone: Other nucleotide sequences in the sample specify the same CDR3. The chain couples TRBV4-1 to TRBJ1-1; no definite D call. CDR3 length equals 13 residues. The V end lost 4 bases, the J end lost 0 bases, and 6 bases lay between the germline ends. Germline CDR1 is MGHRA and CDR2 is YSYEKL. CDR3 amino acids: CASSPVMNTEAFF. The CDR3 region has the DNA TGCGCCAGCAGCCCTGTAATGAACACTGAAGCTTTCTTT.

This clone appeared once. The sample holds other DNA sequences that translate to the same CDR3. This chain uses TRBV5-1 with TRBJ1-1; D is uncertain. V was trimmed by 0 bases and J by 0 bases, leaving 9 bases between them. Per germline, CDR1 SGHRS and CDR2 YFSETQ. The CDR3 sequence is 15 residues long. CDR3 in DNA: TGCGCCAGCAGCTTGGTTGGAGGCATGAACACTGAAGCTTTCTTT. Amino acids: CASSLVGGMNTEAFF.

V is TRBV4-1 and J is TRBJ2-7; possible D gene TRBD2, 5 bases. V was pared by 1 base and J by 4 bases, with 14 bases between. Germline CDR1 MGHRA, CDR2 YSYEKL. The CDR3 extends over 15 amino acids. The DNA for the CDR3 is TGCGCCAGCAGCCAAGTCCCAGGACTGGCATACGAGCAGTACTTC. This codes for CASSQVPGLAYEQYF.

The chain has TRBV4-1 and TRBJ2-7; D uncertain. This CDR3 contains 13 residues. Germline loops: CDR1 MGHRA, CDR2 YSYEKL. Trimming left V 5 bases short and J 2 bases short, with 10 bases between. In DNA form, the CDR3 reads TGCGCCAGCAGCAAAACTGCTACCTACGAGCAGTACTTC. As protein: CASSKTATYEQYF.

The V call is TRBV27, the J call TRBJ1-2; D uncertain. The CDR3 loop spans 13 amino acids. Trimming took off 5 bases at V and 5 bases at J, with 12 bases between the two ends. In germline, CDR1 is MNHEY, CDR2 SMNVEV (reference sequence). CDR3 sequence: CASSDNEVYGYTF. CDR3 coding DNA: TGTGCCAGCAGTGACAATGAGGTGTATGGCTACACCTTC.